This TCR beta chain is drawn from a study of persistence of HIV-infected CD4 T cells. As for the study in general: Suppressive ART had lasted a median of approximately 8 years.

An overlapping HIV-1 Gag peptide pool stimulated these cells at roughly 1 ug/peptide/mL. Memory cells lacking CD40L and CD69 with high CD45RO were sorted. CDR3 size: 13 residues. Trimming took 0 bases from V and 0 from J, leaving 3 bases between them. CDR1 and CDR2 (germline): SGHRS, YFSETQ. The libraries were made with immunoSEQ version 4 in survey mode. Produced via immunoSEQ multiplex PCR; TCRdb's table is partial and in-frame only. The table lists about 36,000 clones, approximately 85% of them singletons. Turning to this clone: Its antigen is not known.

This sample comprised cultured CD4+ T cells from PBMCs, obtained from a patient who received antiretroviral therapy. The clonotype was recovered from an adult with HIV. The donor label of this sample is uncertain. This chain joins TRBV5-1 and TRBJ1-1; D gene ambiguous. DNA for the CDR3: TGCGCCAGCAGCTTGGAGGTGAACACTGAAGCTTTCTTT. Its protein is CASSLEVNTEAFF.